This TCR beta chain originates from a study of T-cell reconstitution after alpha-beta-depleted transplantation in children. Unique molecular identifiers were used to barcode this TCRbeta library. TCRdb redid the calling of the PCR reads with MiXCR, one entry per CDR3 protein. This sample has some 350,000 distinct CDR3 sequences, with 16% found just once. As concerns this clonotype: Its antigen is as yet unknown.

Overall study findings and caveats: Expanded graft clones, several hundred of them, were reportedly the source of alpha-beta T cells about two months after transplant. Among T cells one year after transplant, newly produced cells accounted for most counts and diversity.

V was pared by 4 bases and J by 1 base, with 14 bases between. Per the germline V gene, CDR1 is LGHDT and CDR2 is YNNKEL (reference sequence). This CDR3 comprises 17 residues. The sample in question was PBMCs, mostly from graft donor cells, obtained 360 days after TCRalphabeta/CD19-depleted stem cell transplant. The TCR originated in a male patient between 2 and 10 years old who had a stem cell transplant for acute lymphoblastic leukemia, so the T cells may come from the graft donor. The V call is TRBV3-1, the J call TRBJ2-6; D is ambiguous. CDR3 loop: CASSPSPWLSGANVLTF. The CDR3 coding sequence is TGTGCCAGCAGCCCTTCCCCCTGGTTATCTGGGGCCAACGTCCTGACTTTC.